The 6 T cell receptor beta chains given below trace back to one sample, sequenced in a study of T cells in Graves' hyperthyroidism and ophthalmopathy. The TCR beta CDR3 regions underwent amplification using RNA transcripts as the source. HTBI primers drove first-round RT-PCR of the TCR CDR3. Using its own MiXCR run on the multiplex PCR reads, TCRdb lists one record per CDR3 protein. The top ten hold roughly 15% of the sample, which has some 690,000 distinct CDR3 sequences, 17% seen once. The source material was blood. The receptor source for this set is a man aged 45 to 65 with Graves' hyperthyroidism.

This clonotype occurred many times. This sequence joins TRBV18 and TRBJ1-1, with TRBD1 identical over 7 bases. V was clipped by 5 bases and J by 2 bases; unmatched bases: 5. From germline, CDR1 is KGHSH and CDR2 LQKENI. The CDR3 runs 14 residues. The CDR3 loop is CASSFRDSNTEAFF. CDR3 in DNA: TGTGCCAGCTCATTCCGGGACAGCAACACTGAAGCTTTCTTT.

Points on this clonotype: Its ends do not fully match the called genes, so a read error is possible. This rearrangement joins TRBV5-5 to TRBJ2-1; tentative D call: TRBD2 (6 bases). The CDR3 length is 16 residues. In germline, CDR1 is SGHKS, CDR2 YYEKEE (reference sequence). In DNA form, the CDR3 reads TGCGCCAGCAGCCAAGGGACTCCAAGTTGGGTCAATGAGCAGTTCTTC. This translates into CASSQGTPSWVNEQFF.

Ten or more counts support this clonotype. The chain couples TRBV30 to TRBJ2-3; possibly TRBD2 for D (5 bases). The V and J ends lost 5 bases and 1 base respectively, with 10 bases between them. CDR3 length: 13 residues. Germline-derived CDR1 and CDR2 are GTSNPN and SVGIG (reference sequence). DNA of the CDR3: TGTGCCTGGGGGAGTGTGGGCACAGATACGCAGTATTTT. This encodes CAWGSVGTDTQYF.

This clonotype has at least ten counts. V and J are TRBV5-5 and TRBJ2-3; D might be TRBD1 (5 bases). Trimming stripped 1 base from V and 5 bases from J, with 14 bases between. This CDR3 is 15 amino acids long. The germline gives CDR1 SGHKS, CDR2 YYEKEE (reference sequence). CDR3 bases: TGTGCCAGCAGCTTGTTCTCGCAGGGCTTAGATACGCAGTATTTT. The encoded protein is CASSLFSQGLDTQYF.

This clonotype was picked up many times. The chain employs TRBV7-8 and TRBJ1-2; weak D call: TRBD1 (5 bases). The CDR3 totals 16 residues. CDR1 SGHVS and CDR2 FQNEAQ come from the germline V gene. Trimming took off 5 bases at V and 3 bases at J, with 19 bases between the two ends. CDR3 protein: CASSGAGGVDDYGYTF. As DNA, the CDR3 is TGTGCCAGCAGCGGGGCGGGGGGGGTTGACGACTATGGCTACACCTTC.

This clonotype was counted at least ten times. As DNA, the CDR3 is TGTGCCAGCAGCTTAGACAGCAATGAAAAACTGTTTTTT. It translates to CASSLDSNEKLFF. The gene calls are TRBV7-8 and TRBJ1-4; no clear D. In germline, CDR1 is SGHVS, CDR2 FQNEAQ. The CDR3 consists of 13 residues. V lost 1 base and J 5 bases, leaving 5 bases between the germline ends.